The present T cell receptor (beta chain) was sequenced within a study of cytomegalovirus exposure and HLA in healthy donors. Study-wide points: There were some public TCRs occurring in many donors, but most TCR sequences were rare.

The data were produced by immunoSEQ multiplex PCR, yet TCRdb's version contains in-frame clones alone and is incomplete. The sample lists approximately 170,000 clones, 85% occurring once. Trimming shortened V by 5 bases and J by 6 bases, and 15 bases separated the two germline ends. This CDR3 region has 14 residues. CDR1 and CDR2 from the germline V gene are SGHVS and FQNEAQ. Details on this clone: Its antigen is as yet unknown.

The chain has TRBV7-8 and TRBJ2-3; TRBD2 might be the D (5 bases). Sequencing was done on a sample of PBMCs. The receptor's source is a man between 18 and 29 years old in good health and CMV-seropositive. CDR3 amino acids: CASSLRPGLDTQYF. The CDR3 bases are TGTGCCAGCAGCCTACGACCGGGATTGGATACGCAGTATTTT.